Below, 13 T cell receptor beta chains from the same sample are listed, as sequenced in a study of cytotoxic CD8 clonotypes in ibrutinib-treated CLL. Generated by immunoSEQ multiplex PCR, the TCRdb table keeps only in-frame clones and is missing some. The table has roughly 58,000 clones, 50% to 70% seen once; the top ten hold roughly a quarter. The input for sequencing was PBMCs, taken at disease progression, from a patient treated with ibrutinib. These TCRs come from a human donor with chronic lymphocytic leukemia.

The chain uses TRBV5-1 and TRBJ2-3; the D gene is possibly TRBD1 (5 bases). The CDR3 runs 13 residues. Germline CDR1 SGHRS, CDR2 YFSETQ. V gave up 0 bases and J gave up 6 bases, with 8 bases separating them. CDR3 protein: CASSLEGADTQYF. The CDR3 DNA sequence: TGCGCCAGCAGCTTGGAAGGGGCTGATACGCAGTATTTT.

The chain joins TRBV5-1 to TRBJ2-7, with D tentatively TRBD1 (6 bases). Germline lookup yields CDR1 SGHRS and CDR2 YFSETQ. CDR3 length: 15 amino acids. The V end was cut by 3 bases, the J end by 1 base, with 14 bases between. CDR3: CASSWTVQGSYEQYF. CDR3 in DNA: TGCGCCAGCAGCTGGACCGTACAGGGTTCCTACGAGCAGTACTTC. The variable domain in full, completed from reference TRBV5-1 and TRBJ2-7, reads KAGVTQTPRYLIKTRGQQVTLSCSPISGHRSVSWYQQTPGQGLQFLFEYFSETQRNKGNFPGRFSGRQFSNSRSEMNVSTLELGDSALYLCASSWTVQGSYEQYFGPGTRLTVT.

A remark on this clone: The sample holds other DNA sequences that translate to the same CDR3. The chain links TRBV28 to TRBJ1-3; weak D call: TRBD1 (6 bases). The CDR3 covers 16 residues. The V gene lost 7 bases and the J gene lost 0 bases, with 16 bases spanning the gap. Germline CDR1 reads MDHEN; CDR2 reads SYDVKM. CDR3 region: CASTLGGAISGNTIYF. The CDR3 nucleotides read TGTGCCAGCACTCTAGGGGGGGCCATCTCTGGAAACACCATATATTTT.

Only a few counts were recorded for this clone. This sequence joins TRBV4-2 and TRBJ2-7; 7 nucleotides line up with TRBD2. The V and J ends lost 3 bases and 3 bases, in that order; junction bases with no gene match: 8. The CDR3 totals 15 residues. Germline CDR1 and CDR2: LGHNA and YNFKEQ. CDR3 in amino acids: CASSQVRTRLYEQYF. As DNA, the CDR3 is TGTGCCAGCAGCCAGGTCCGGACTAGACTCTACGAGCAGTACTTC.

The gene calls are TRBV28 and TRBJ1-2; the D is unclear. Germline V gene lookup returns CDR1 MDHEN and CDR2 SYDVKM. This CDR3 is built from 13 residues. Trimming pared 6 bases from V and 7 bases from J, leaving 15 bases between. CDR3 sequence (DNA): TGTGCCAGCAGGCTCAATCCCACTGGTGGCTACACCTTC. Translating it yields CASRLNPTGGYTF.

The V gene is TRBV25-1, the J gene TRBJ1-1, with TRBD1 identical over 7 bases. The germline V gene has CDR1 MGHDK and CDR2 SYGVNS. Trimming cost V 9 bases and J 3 bases; bases outside gene matches: 10. CDR3 size: 14 residues. CDR3 residues: CARGDSLKYTEAFF. The CDR3 bases are TGTGCCAGAGGGGACAGTTTGAAGTACACTGAAGCTTTCTTT.

This clone showed up just a few times. The CDR3 protein is CASSQVWERSEQYF. The CDR3 coding sequence is TGCGCCAGCAGCCAAGTGTGGGAGAGGAGCGAGCAGTACTTC. The V and J genes are TRBV4-1 and TRBJ2-7; perhaps TRBD2 as D (5 bases). The CDR3 spans 14 residues. Trimming took off 1 base at V and 6 bases at J, with 13 bases between the two ends. Per germline, CDR1 MGHRA and CDR2 YSYEKL.

This clone has a handful of counts. An end of the junction differs from the germline gene, which may be a read error. V usage is TRBV5-4 and J usage is TRBJ2-7; D is undetermined. This CDR3 region has 8 residues. Germline V CDR1 and CDR2: SGHNT, YYREEE (reference sequence). CDR3 coding DNA: TGTGCCAGCAGCTTCCCCCCCTTC. It translates to CASSFPPF.

The chain has TRBV7-8 and TRBJ1-2; D gene uncertain. There are 13 residues in the CDR3. Trimming shortened V by 4 bases and J by 2 bases, and 8 bases separated the two germline ends. Germline V gene sequence: CDR1 SGHVS, CDR2 FQNEAQ. CDR3 in amino acids: CASSSSSNYGYTF. The CDR3 DNA reads as TGTGCCAGCAGCTCTTCTAGCAACTATGGCTACACCTTC.

The chain joins TRBV29-1 to TRBJ2-7; 7 bases match TRBD2. The germline V gene has CDR1 SQVTM and CDR2 ANQGSEA. The CDR3 is 12 residues long. V shed 4 bases and J 2 bases; nucleotides not matched to a gene: 2. CDR3 sequence (DNA): TGCAGCGTTGGGGGGGGAACCTACGAGCAGTACTTC. Residues: CSVGGGTYEQYF.

The chain uses TRBV7-9 and TRBJ2-5; tentatively, D is TRBD2 (5 bases). The germline V gene has CDR1 SEHNR and CDR2 FQNEAQ (reference sequence). The germline V and J ends were trimmed by 3 bases and 5 bases, with 16 bases remaining between them. The CDR3 contains 15 residues. The CDR3 spells CASSFFGEQGETQYF. In nucleotides, the CDR3 is TGTGCCAGCAGCTTTTTCGGGGAGCAAGGGGAGACCCAGTACTTC. Based on the CDR3 plus reference TRBV7-9 and TRBJ2-5, the full variable domain is DTGVSQNPRHKITKRGQNVTFRCDPISEHNRLYWYRQTLGQGPEFLTYFQNEAQLEKSRLLSDRFSAERPKGSFSTLEIQRTEQGDSAMYLCASSFFGEQGETQYFGPGTRLLVL.

The chain uses TRBV18 and TRBJ2-5; no firm D call. The CDR3 spans 14 residues. CDR1 KGHSH and CDR2 LQKENI come from the germline V gene. V was cut by 2 bases and J by 5 bases, with 12 bases left in between. DNA for the CDR3: TGTGCCAGCTCACCATTATTGGATTTGGAGACCCAGTACTTC. It is translated as CASSPLLDLETQYF.

This clone was counted a few times. This chain joins TRBV28 and TRBJ2-2; maybe TRBD2 (7 bases). This CDR3 has 18 residues. V lost 6 bases, J lost 3 bases, and 23 bases lay in between. Germline values: CDR1 MDHEN, CDR2 SYDVKM. The CDR3 region is CASSPGEGPPRHTGELFF. The CDR3, as DNA: TGTGCCAGCAGCCCAGGGGAGGGACCCCCGAGGCACACCGGGGAGCTGTTTTTT. Filled out from reference TRBV28 and TRBJ2-2, the complete variable domain reads DVKVTQSSRYLVKRTGEKVFLECVQDMDHENMFWYRQDPGLGLRLIYFSYDVKMKEKGDIPEGYSVSREKKERFSLILESASTNQTSMYLCASSPGEGPPRHTGELFFGEGSRLTVL.